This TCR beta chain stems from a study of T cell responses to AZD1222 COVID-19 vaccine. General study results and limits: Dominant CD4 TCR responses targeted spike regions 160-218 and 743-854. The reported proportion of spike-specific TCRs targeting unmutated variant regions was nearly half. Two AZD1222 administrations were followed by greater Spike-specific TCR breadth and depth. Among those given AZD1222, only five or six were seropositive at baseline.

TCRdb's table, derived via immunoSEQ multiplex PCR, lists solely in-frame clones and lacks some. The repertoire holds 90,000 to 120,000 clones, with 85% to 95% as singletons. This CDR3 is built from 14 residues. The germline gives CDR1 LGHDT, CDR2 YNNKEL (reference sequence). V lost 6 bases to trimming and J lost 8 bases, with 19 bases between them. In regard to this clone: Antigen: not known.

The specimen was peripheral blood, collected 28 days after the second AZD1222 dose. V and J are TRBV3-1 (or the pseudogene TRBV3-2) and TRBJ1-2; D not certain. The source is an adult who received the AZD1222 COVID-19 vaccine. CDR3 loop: CASSQMGIVWGYTF. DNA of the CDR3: TGTGCCAGCAGTCAAATGGGGATCGTATGGGGCTACACCTTC.